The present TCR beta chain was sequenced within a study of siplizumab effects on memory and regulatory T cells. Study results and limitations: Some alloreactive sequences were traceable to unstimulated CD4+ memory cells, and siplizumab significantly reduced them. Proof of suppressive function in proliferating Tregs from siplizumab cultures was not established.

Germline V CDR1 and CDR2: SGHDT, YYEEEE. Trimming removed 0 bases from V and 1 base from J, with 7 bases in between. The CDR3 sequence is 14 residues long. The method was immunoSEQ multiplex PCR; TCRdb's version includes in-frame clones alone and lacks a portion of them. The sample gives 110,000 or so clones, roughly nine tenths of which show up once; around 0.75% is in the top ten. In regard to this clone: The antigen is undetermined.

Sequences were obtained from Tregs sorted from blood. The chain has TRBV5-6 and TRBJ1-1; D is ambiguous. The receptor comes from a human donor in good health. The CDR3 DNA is TGTGCCAGCAGCTTGGGGTGGGGGAACACTGAAGCTTTCTTT. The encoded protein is CASSLGWGNTEAFF. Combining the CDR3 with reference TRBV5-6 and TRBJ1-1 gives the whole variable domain DAGVTQSPTHLIKTRGQQVTLRCSPKSGHDTVSWYQQALGQGPQFIFQYYEEEERQRGNFPDRFSGHQFPNYSSELNVNALLLGDSALYLCASSLGWGNTEAFFGQGTRLTVV.